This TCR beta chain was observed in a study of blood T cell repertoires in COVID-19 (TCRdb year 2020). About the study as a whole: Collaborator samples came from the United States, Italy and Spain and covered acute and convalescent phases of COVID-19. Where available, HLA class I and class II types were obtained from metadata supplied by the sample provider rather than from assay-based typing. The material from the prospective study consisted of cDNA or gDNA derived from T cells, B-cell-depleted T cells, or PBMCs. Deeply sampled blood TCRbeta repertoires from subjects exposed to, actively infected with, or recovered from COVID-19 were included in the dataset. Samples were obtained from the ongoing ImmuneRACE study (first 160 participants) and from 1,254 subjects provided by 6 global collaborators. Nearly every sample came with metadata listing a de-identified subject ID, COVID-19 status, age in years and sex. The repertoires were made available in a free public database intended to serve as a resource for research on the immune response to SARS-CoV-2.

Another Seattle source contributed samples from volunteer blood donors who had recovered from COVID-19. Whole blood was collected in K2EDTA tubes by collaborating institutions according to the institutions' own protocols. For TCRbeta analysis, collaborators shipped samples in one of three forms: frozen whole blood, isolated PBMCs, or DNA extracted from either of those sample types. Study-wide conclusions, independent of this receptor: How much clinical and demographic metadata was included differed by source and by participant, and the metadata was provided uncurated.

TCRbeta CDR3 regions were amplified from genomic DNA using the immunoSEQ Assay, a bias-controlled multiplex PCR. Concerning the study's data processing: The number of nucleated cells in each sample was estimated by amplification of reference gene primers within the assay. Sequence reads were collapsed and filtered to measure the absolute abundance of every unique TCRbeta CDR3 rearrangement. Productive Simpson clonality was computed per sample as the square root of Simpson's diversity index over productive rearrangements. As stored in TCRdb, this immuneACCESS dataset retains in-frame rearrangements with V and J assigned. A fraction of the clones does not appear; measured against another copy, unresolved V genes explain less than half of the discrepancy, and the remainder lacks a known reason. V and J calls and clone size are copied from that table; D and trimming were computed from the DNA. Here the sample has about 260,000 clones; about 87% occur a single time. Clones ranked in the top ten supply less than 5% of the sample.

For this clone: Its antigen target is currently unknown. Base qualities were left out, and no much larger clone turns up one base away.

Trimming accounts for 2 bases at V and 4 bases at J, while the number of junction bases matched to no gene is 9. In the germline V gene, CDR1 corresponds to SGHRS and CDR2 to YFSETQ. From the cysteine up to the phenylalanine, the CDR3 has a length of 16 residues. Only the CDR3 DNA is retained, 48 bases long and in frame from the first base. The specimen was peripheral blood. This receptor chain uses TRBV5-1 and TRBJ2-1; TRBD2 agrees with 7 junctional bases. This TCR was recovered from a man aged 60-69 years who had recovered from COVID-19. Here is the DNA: TGCGCCAGCAGCTTTCCTTGGCGGGGGTCTTACAATGAGCAGTTCTTC. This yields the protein CASSFPWRGSYNEQFF.